This T cell receptor (beta chain) derives from a study of T cell changes during pregnancy in multiple sclerosis. The CDR3 runs 15 residues. The trim removed 3 bases at V and 2 bases at J, leaving 5 bases unmatched. Germline lookup yields CDR1 SGHNT and CDR2 YENEEA. Using immunoSEQ multiplex PCR, the repertoire was profiled, and TCRdb retains in-frame clones only, with some absent. The repertoire includes about 20,000 clones, about nine tenths of them detected once, and 6.5% to 9% sits in the top ten. The sequence was collected from a female donor in good health, enrolled as a control in a pregnancy study. The source was CD8+ T cells from peripheral blood mononuclear cells, collected in the third trimester of pregnancy. The gene calls are TRBV11-3 and TRBJ2-3, with 7 bases identical to TRBD2. For the CDR3, the DNA is TGTGCCAGCAGCTTTGGCGGGGGAGTCACAGATACGCAGTATTTT. It yields the protein CASSFGGGVTDTQYF.